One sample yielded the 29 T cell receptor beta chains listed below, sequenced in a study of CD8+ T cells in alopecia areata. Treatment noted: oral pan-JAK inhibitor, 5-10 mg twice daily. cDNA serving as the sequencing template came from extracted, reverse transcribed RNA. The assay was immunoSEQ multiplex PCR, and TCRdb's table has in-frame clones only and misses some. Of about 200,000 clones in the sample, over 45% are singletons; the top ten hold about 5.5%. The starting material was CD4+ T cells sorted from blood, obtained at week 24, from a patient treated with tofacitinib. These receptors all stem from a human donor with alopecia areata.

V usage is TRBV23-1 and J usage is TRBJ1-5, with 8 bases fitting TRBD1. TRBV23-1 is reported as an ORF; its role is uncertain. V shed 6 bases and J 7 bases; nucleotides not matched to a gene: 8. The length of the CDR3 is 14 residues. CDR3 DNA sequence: TGCGCCAGCAGACAGGACAGGGAGGACCAGCCCCAGCATTTT. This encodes CASRQDREDQPQHF.

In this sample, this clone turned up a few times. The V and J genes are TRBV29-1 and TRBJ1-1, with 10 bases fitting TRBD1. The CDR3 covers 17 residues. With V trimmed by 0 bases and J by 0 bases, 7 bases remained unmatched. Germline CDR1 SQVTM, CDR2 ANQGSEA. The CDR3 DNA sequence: TGCAGCGTTGAAGATGTTTTGGGGACAGGGGTGAACACTGAAGCTTTCTTT. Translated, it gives CSVEDVLGTGVNTEAFF.

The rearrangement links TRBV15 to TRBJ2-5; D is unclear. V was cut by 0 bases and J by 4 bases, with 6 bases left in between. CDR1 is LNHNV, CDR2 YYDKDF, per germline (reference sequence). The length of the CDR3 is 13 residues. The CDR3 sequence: CATSRDVRETQYF. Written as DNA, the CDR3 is TGTGCCACCAGCAGAGACGTCCGAGAGACCCAGTACTTC.

CDR3 region: CASSDMALHF. For the CDR3, the DNA is TGTGCCAGCAGTGACATGGCCCTCCACTTT. This chain joins TRBV2 and TRBJ1-6; the D is unclear. Germline CDR1 and CDR2: SNHLY and FYNNEI. V dropped 3 bases and J dropped 14 bases, with 5 bases sitting between them. The CDR3 length is 10 residues.

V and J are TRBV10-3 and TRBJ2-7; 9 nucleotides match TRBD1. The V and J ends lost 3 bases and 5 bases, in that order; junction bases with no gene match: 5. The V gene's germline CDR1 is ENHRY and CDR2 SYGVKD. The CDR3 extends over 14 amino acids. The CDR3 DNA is TGTGCCATCAGTGACCCGGGACAGGGCCACGAGCAGTACTTC. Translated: CAISDPGQGHEQYF.

The CDR3 loop reads CASSRQVTDTQYF. The DNA of the CDR3 is TGTGCCAGCAGCCGACAGGTCACAGATACGCAGTATTTT. The J gene is TRBJ2-3, the V gene TRBV4-2; TRBD1 might be the D (6 bases). Per germline, CDR1 LGHNA and CDR2 YNFKEQ. Trimming took 4 bases from V and 2 from J, leaving 7 bases between them. This CDR3 spans 13 amino acids.

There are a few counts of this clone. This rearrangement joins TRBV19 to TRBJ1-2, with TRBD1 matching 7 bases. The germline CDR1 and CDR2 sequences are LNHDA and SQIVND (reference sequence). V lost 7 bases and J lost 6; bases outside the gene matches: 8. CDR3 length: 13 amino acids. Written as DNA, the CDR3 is TGTGCCAGTAATCCGACAGGGTCCCATGGCTACACCTTC. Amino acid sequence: CASNPTGSHGYTF.

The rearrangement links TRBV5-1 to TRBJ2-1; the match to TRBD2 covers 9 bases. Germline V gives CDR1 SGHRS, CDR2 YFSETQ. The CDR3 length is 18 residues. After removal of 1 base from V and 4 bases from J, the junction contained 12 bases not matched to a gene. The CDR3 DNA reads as TGCGCCAGCAGCTTGCCGCTAGCGGGACCAAAGCATTACAATGAGCAGTTCTTC. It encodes CASSLPLAGPKHYNEQFF.

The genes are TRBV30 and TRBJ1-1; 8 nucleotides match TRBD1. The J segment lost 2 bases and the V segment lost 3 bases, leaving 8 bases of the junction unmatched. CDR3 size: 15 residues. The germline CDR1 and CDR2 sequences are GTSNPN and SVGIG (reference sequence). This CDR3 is CAWRDLGQGNTEAFF. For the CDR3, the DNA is TGTGCCTGGAGGGATCTAGGACAGGGTAACACTGAAGCTTTCTTT.

The CDR3 protein is CASRRNPYGYTF. The CDR3, as DNA: TGTGCCAGCAGACGAAATCCCTATGGCTACACCTTC. The chain recombines TRBV27 with TRBJ1-2; D remains unclear. V shed 6 bases and J shed 4 bases, with 9 bases lying between them. Germline CDR1 reads MNHEY; CDR2 reads SMNVEV (reference sequence). This CDR3 has 12 residues.

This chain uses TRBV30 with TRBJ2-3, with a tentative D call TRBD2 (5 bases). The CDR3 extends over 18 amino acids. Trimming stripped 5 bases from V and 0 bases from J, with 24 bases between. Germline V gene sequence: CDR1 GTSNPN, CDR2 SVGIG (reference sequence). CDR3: CAWRHLANFVSSTDTQYF. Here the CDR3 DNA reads TGTGCCTGGCGGCATCTAGCCAACTTTGTCTCTAGCACAGATACGCAGTATTTT. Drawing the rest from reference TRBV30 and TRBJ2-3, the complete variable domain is SQTIHQWPATLVQPVGSPLSLECTVEGTSNPNLYWYRQAAGRGLQLLFYSVGIGQISSEVPQNLSASRPQDRQFILSSKKLLLSDSGFYLCAWRHLANFVSSTDTQYFGPGTRLTVL.

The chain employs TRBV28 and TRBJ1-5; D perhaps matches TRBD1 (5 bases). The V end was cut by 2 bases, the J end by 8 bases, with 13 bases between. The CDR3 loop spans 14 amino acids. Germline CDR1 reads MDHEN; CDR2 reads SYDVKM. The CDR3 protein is CASSLGGGGKPQHF. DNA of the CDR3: TGTGCCAGCAGTTTAGGTGGGGGAGGCAAGCCCCAGCATTTT.

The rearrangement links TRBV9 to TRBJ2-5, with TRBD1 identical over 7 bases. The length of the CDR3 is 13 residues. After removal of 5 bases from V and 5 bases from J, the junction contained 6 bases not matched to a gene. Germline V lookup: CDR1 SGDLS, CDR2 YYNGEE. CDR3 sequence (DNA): TGTGCCAGCAGTCAGGGGGATGGGGAGACCCAGTACTTC. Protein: CASSQGDGETQYF.

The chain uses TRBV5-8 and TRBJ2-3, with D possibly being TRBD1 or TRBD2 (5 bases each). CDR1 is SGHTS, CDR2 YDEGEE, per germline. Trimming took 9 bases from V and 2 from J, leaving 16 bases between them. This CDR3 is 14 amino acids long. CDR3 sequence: CAIKSGPFTDTQYF. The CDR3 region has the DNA TGTGCCATTAAATCGGGACCATTCACAGATACGCAGTATTTT.

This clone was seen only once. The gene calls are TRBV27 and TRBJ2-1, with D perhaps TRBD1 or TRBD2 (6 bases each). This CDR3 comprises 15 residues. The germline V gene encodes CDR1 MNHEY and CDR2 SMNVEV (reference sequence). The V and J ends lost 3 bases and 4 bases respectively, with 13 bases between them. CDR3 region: CASSLGGQRYNEQFF. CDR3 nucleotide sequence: TGTGCCAGCAGTTTGGGGGGACAACGGTACAATGAGCAGTTCTTC.

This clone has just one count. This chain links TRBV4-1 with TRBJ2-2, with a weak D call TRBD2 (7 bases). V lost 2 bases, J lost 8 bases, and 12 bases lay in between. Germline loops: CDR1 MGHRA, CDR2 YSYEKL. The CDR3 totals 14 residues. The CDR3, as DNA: TGCGCCAGCAGCCAATCTGGGGGGGCAGGGGAGCTGTTTTTT. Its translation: CASSQSGGAGELFF.

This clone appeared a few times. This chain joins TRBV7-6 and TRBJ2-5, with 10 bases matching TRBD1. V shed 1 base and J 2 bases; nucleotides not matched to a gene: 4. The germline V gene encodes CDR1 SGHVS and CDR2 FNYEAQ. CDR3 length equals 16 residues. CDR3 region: CASSLGGTGAQETQYF. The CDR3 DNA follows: TGTGCCAGCAGCTTAGGAGGGACAGGGGCGCAAGAGACCCAGTACTTC. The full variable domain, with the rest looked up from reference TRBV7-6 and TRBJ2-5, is GAGVSQSPRYKVTKRGQDVALRCDPISGHVSLYWYRQALGQGPEFLTYFNYEAQQDKSGLPNDRFSAERPEGSISTLTIQRTEQRDSAMYRCASSLGGTGAQETQYFGPGTRLLVL.

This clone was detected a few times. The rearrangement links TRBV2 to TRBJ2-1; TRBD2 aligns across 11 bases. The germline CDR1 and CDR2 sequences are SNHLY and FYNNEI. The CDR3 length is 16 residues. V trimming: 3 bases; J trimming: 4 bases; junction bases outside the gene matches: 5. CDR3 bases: TGTGCCAGCAGTGAGCTGACTAGCGGGAAATACAATGAGCAGTTCTTC. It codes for CASSELTSGKYNEQFF.

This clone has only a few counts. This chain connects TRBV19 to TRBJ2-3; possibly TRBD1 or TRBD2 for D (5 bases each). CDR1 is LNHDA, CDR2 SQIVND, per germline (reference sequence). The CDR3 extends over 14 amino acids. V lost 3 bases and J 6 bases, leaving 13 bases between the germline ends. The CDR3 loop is CASSILEGLDTQYF. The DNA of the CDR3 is TGTGCCAGTAGTATCCTCGAGGGGTTGGATACGCAGTATTTT.

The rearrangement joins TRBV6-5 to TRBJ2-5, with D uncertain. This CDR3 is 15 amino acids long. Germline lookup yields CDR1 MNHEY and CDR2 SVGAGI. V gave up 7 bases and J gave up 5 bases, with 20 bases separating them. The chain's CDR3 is CASTSNPTDYETQYF. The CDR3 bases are TGTGCCAGCACCTCCAACCCGACTGATTATGAGACCCAGTACTTC.

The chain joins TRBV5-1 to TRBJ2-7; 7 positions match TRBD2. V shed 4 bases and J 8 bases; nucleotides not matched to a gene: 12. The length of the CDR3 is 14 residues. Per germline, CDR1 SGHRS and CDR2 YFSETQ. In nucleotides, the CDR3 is TGCGCCAGCAGCCCTCGGGGAGGGAGTTACCAGCAGTACTTC. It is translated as CASSPRGGSYQQYF. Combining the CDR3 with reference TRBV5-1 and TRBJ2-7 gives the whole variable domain KAGVTQTPRYLIKTRGQQVTLSCSPISGHRSVSWYQQTPGQGLQFLFEYFSETQRNKGNFPGRFSGRQFSNSRSEMNVSTLELGDSALYLCASSPRGGSYQQYFGPGTRLTVT.

The CDR3 nucleotides read TGCGCCAGCAGCCTCCAGACAGCCGATAATTCACCCCTCCACTTT. Its protein is CASSLQTADNSPLHF. The chain carries TRBV5-1 and TRBJ1-6, with D tentatively TRBD1 (5 bases). The CDR3 totals 15 residues. The germline V and J ends were trimmed by 4 bases and 5 bases, with 13 bases remaining between them. Germline CDR1 reads SGHRS; CDR2 reads YFSETQ.

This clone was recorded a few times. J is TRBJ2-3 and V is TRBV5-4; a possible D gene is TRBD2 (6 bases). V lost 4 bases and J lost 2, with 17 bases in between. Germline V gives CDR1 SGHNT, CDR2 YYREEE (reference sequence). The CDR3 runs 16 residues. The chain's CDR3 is CASSRRGIRVTDTQYF. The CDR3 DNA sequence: TGTGCCAGCAGCCGTCGCGGGATTCGGGTCACAGATACGCAGTATTTT.

This CDR3 is CASSFGAGQGDSPLHF. The CDR3 nucleotides read TGCGCCAGCAGCTTCGGTGCGGGACAGGGTGATTCACCCCTCCACTTT. This chain links TRBV5-1 with TRBJ1-6; 9 bases agree with TRBD1. The CDR3 is 16 amino acids. Trimming took 2 bases from V and 8 from J; bases not matched to a gene: 8. Germline CDR1 and CDR2: SGHRS and YFSETQ.

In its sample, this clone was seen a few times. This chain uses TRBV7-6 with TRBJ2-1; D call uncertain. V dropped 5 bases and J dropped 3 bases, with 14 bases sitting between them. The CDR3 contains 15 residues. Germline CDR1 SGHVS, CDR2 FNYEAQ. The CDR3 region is CASSQGRSSYNEQFF. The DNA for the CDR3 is TGTGCCAGCAGCCAAGGAAGGTCAAGCTACAATGAGCAGTTCTTC.

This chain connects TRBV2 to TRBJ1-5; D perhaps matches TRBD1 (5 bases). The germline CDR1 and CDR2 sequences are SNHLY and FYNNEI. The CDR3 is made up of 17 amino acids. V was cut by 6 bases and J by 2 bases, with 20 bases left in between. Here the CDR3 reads CASRGVGSGQGNQPQHF. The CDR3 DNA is TGTGCCAGCAGGGGGGTGGGTTCGGGGCAAGGCAATCAGCCCCAGCATTTT.

The CDR3 DNA reads TGTGCCAGCAGTCTTTCAGGGACAGCGCAGTTCTTC. Its protein is CASSLSGTAQFF. This chain links TRBV28 with TRBJ2-1; 7 positions agree with TRBD1. In germline, CDR1 is MDHEN, CDR2 SYDVKM. The CDR3 runs 12 residues. J gave up 12 bases and V 5 bases, and 7 bases lay outside the gene matches.

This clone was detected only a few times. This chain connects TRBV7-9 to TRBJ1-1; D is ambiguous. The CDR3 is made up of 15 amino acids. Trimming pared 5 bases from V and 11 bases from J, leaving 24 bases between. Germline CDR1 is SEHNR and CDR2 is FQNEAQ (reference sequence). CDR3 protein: CASSARGAVRPEAFF. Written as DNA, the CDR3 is TGTGCCAGCAGCGCCAGAGGAGCCGTCAGGCCAGAGGCTTTCTTT. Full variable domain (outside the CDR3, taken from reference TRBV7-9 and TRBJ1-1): DTGVSQNPRHKITKRGQNVTFRCDPISEHNRLYWYRQTLGQGPEFLTYFQNEAQLEKSRLLSDRFSAERPKGSFSTLEIQRTEQGDSAMYLCASSARGAVRPEAFFGQGTRLTVV.

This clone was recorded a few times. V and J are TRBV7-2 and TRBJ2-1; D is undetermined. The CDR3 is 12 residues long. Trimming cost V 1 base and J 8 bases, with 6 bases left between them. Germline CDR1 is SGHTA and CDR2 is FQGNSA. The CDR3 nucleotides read TGTGCCAGCAGCTTAGTTGGGTATGAGCAGTTCTTC. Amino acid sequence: CASSLVGYEQFF.